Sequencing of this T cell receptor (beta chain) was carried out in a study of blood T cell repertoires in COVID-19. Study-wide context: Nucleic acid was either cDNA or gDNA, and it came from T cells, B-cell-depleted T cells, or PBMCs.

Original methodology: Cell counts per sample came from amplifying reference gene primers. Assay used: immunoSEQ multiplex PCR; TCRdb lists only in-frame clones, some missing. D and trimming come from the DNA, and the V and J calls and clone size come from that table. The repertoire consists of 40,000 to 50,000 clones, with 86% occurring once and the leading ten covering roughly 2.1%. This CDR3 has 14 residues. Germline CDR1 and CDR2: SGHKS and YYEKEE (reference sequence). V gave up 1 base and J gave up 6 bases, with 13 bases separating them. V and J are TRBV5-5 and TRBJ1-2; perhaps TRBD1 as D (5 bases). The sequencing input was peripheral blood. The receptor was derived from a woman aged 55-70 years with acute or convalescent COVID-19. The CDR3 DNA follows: TGTGCCAGCAGCTTGACAGGTGGAAGCCATGGCTACACCTTC. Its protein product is CASSLTGGSHGYTF.